This entry features one T cell receptor beta chain sequence. Its recognized antigen is unknown. No much larger clone exists at a distance of one base, and base qualities are not known. This entry is derived from a study of blood T cells in healthy people across ages (dated by TCRdb to about 2015). The study in broad terms: In model experiments, roughly one uniquely barcoded TCR beta cDNA molecule per two T cells was captured by template switching. The study measured age-related changes in TCR beta repertoire diversity using deep sequencing normalized with unique cDNA molecular identifiers. Donors were grouped into four age groups: young (average 16 years), middle-aged (approximately 41), aged (around 60) and long-lived (roughly 80). To avoid experimental bias, donors of different ages were randomly spread across the sequencing lanes. Two additional independent replicas of 1 million unique cDNA reads from the same blood draw were analyzed for two donors (one aged 18 to 30 and one aged 80 or older). Overall results and qualifications from the work: There was a strong correlation between observed TCR beta diversity and the percentage of naive T cells measured by flow cytometry. The long-lived group showed more naive CD4+ T cells, fewer expanded clones and increased TCR diversity than the aged group, suggesting age selection. As age increased, observed TCR beta diversity per million T cells dropped in a roughly linear way, and a significant reduction was already evident by age around 41. Because donor CMV infection status was unknown, age-related changes in expanded clonotypes were potentially confounded. Conclusive comparison of naive and antigen-experienced compartments was prevented by the profiling of bulk unsorted PBMCs. Estimates of total diversity based on one million sequenced T cells were considered lower bounds and underestimates.

Libraries came from 5' RACE. This sample was sequenced with an Illumina HiSeq 2500. A second about 7 to 12 cycle PCR used a sample-barcoded 5' primer and a J-beta primer mix. A unique molecular identifier was introduced onto each TCR beta cDNA molecule by a template-switch 5' adaptor carrying 12 random nucleotides. At least 2.5 million CDR3-containing paired-end reads were obtained from each sample. First-strand cDNA was synthesized from all RNA with the Mint cDNA synthesis kit, primed by a TRBC-specific oligonucleotide. Following uracil-DNA glycosylase treatment, a first 18-cycle PCR with universal primers M1SS and BC2_uni_R was performed on all cDNA. Per the original workflow: Each sample was normalized by randomly selecting 1 million high-quality reads, each carrying a distinct molecular identifier. Reads sharing molecular identifiers were discarded rather than binned into consensus sequences. CDR3 identification, clonotype clustering and error correction used MiTCR with a Q25 quality threshold and the strictest error-elimination algorithm. A nonparametric unseen species model using Euler transformation provided a lower-bound estimate of total TCR beta diversity. TCRdb reprocessing: public reads trimmed at Q25 with fastp, clones called with MiXCR, in-frame beta chains kept. Every entry covers one CDR3 protein and lists the most common genes and DNA from its rows. TCRdb, not the original authors, processed these V and J calls. The sample has some 780,000 distinct CDR3 sequences on record, 56% of them singletons. Around 25% of the sample rests with the top ten.

The donors were around 39 Caucasian individuals from Russia, aged roughly 6 to 100 years, who were systemically healthy. Roughly 9.5 milliliters of peripheral blood were drawn from each donor into EDTA-treated Vacutainer tubes. PBMCs were isolated by Ficoll-Paque density-gradient centrifugation, with at least 6 million obtained per sample. Total RNA, at least 5.5 micrograms per sample, was extracted from PBMCs with Trizol reagent. For every donor, an aliquot of PBMCs went through flow cytometry to measure the percentages of naive CD45RAhigh/CD27high T cells. For CDR1 and CDR2, the germline V gene lists MGHDK and SYGVNS. Ends trimmed: V by 6 bases, J by 5 bases; bases unmatched to a gene: 6. Taken from cysteine to phenylalanine, the CDR3 has 14 residues. Only CDR3 DNA is held: 42 bases, read in frame from base 1.

This clonotype originated in a man aged 35 to 55 in good health. The sequence is built from TRBV25-1 and TRBJ2-1; 8 central nucleotides agree with TRBD1. The specimen sequenced was blood. The base sequence is TGTGCCAGCAGCATACGGACAGGGAACAATGAGCAGTTCTTC. It translates as CASSIRTGNNEQFF.